This entry features one TCR beta chain sequence. The antigen remains unidentified. These data come from a study of T cell repertoires in cytomegalovirus infection. Across the whole study: Recently identified HLA-C-restricted CMV epitopes were among the peptides used. It was the public TCR beta signatures that indicated both CMV infection and matching HLA type.

TCRdb independently ran MiXCR on the reads; one entry per CDR3 protein. The repertoire holds around 430,000 distinct CDR3 sequences, with about 42% as singletons. V gave up 6 bases and J gave up 3 bases, with 15 bases separating them. The CDR3 covers 15 residues. Germline values: CDR1 SGHTA, CDR2 FQGNSA. Study-level results: In two of eight donors, the top clonotype was HLA-C-restricted CMV-specific. Summed frequency of shared TCR beta families picked out CMV carriers who also had the relevant HLA.

V usage is TRBV7-2 and J usage is TRBJ2-1; maybe TRBD2 (6 bases). The sequenced sample was cultured PBMCs, obtained from culture after CMV antigen stimulation. The TCR comes from a human donor in good health (CMV status not recorded). Some clones in this sample may be carry-over from other donors' samples. The CDR3 DNA is TGTGCCAGCAGGCGACCGGGGGACCACTACAATGAGCAGTTCTTC. Translated, it gives CASRRPGDHYNEQFF.